These 15 T cell receptor beta chains were all obtained from the same sample, sequenced in a study of response to subunit inactivated influenza vaccine. TCRdb analysed the RT-PCR reads with MiXCR anew, one entry per CDR3 protein. The sample has roughly 670,000 distinct CDR3 sequences; 12% to 15% are singletons. Source: PBMCs from blood, taken less than 15 days before vaccination. The receptors originated from a man aged 50-59 years who received an inactivated influenza vaccine.

The J gene is TRBJ2-5, the V gene TRBV12-3 or TRBV12-4, with D tentatively TRBD2 (6 bases). This CDR3 contains 15 residues. V gave up 5 bases and J gave up 5 bases, with 18 bases separating them. CDR3 nucleotides: TGTGCCAGCAGTACGGGACTTTACCGGCGGGAGACCCAGTACTTC. Translated, it gives CASSTGLYRRETQYF.

The rearrangement joins TRBV14 to TRBJ2-1; the D gene is possibly TRBD2 (5 bases). Germline loops: CDR1 SGHDN, CDR2 FVKESK. The CDR3 has 13 residues. Trimming pared 0 bases from V and 9 bases from J, leaving 9 bases between. The CDR3 DNA reads as TGTGCCAGCAGCCAAGAGGCCCGGGGTGAGCAGTTCTTC. It translates to CASSQEARGEQFF.

The chain carries TRBV24-1 and TRBJ2-1, with D tentatively TRBD2 (5 bases). The germline CDR1 and CDR2 sequences are KGHDR and SFDVKD. The V gene lost 10 bases and the J gene lost 2 bases, with 14 bases spanning the gap. The length of the CDR3 is 14 residues. The chain's CDR3 is CATVGGSAYNEQFF. For the CDR3, the DNA is TGTGCCACAGTCGGTGGGAGCGCCTACAATGAGCAGTTCTTC.

This clonotype appeared many times. The rearrangement links TRBV7-9 to TRBJ2-1; 9 nucleotides match TRBD1. The CDR3 length is 14 residues. Germline V gene data show CDR1 as SEHNR and CDR2 as FQNEAQ (reference sequence). V dropped 3 bases and J dropped 9; count of bases not matched to a gene: 6. The CDR3 is CASSLPGQGGEQFF. For the CDR3, the DNA is TGTGCCAGCAGCTTGCCGGGACAGGGAGGTGAGCAGTTCTTC.

The rearrangement links TRBV9 to TRBJ2-1, with TRBD2 identical over 9 bases. The CDR3 covers 15 residues. CDR1 is SGDLS, CDR2 YYNGEE, per germline. V lost 3 bases, J lost 7 bases, and 8 bases stayed unmatched. CDR3 in DNA: TGTGCCAGCAGCGACAGTAGCGGGGGTCGAAATGAGCAGTTCTTC. Its translation is CASSDSSGGRNEQFF.

The rearrangement links TRBV6-6 to TRBJ1-2; D is possibly TRBD1 (6 bases). Germline CDR1 and CDR2: MNHNY and SVGAGI (reference sequence). The V end lost 7 bases, the J end lost 5 bases, and 14 bases lay between the germline ends. The CDR3 spans 13 residues. The CDR3 region is CASTRGLAYGYTF. As DNA, the CDR3 is TGTGCCAGCACCAGGGGTTTGGCTTATGGCTACACCTTC.

The rearrangement uses TRBV4-3 and TRBJ2-2, with TRBD1 as a possible D gene (6 bases). V was cut by 0 bases and J by 4 bases, with 12 bases left in between. Germline CDR1 reads LGHNA; CDR2 reads YSLEER. The CDR3 is 16 residues long. This CDR3 reads CASSQDWGPSTGELFF. The CDR3 coding sequence is TGCGCCAGCAGCCAAGATTGGGGGCCCAGCACCGGGGAGCTGTTTTTT.

V is TRBV7-9 and J is TRBJ2-3; D assignment may be TRBD1 or TRBD2 (5 bases each). Between the trimmed V and J ends, which lost 5 bases and 5 bases, there was a span of 17 bases. This CDR3 is built from 15 residues. The germline gives CDR1 SEHNR, CDR2 FQNEAQ (reference sequence). The CDR3 loop reads CASSPDPGPGDTQYF. The DNA of the CDR3 is TGTGCCAGCAGCCCAGACCCGGGGCCCGGAGATACGCAGTATTTT.

This clonotype has just a few counts. V usage is TRBV5-1 and J usage is TRBJ2-2, with 12 bases aligning to TRBD2. CDR3 length: 17 amino acids. Germline trimming cut 4 bases from V and 7 bases from J; bases unmatched to any gene: 11. Germline V gene data show CDR1 as SGHRS and CDR2 as YFSETQ. CDR3 nucleotide sequence: TGCGCCAGCAGCCCCCTAGCGGGGGGGAGGACGATCGGGGAGCTGTTTTTT. It translates to CASSPLAGGRTIGELFF.

The chain employs TRBV29-1 and TRBJ2-7, with 8 bases fitting TRBD1. Germline assignment: CDR1 SQVTM and CDR2 ANQGSEA. This CDR3 comprises 14 residues. Trimming took 4 bases from V and 5 from J; bases not matched to a gene: 10. The CDR3 region has the DNA TGCAGCGTTGGCGGACAGGGCGTGTTTAACGAGCAGTACTTC. It yields the protein CSVGGQGVFNEQYF.

The rearrangement uses TRBV5-1 and TRBJ1-6, with D hard to call. The CDR3 contains 13 residues. The germline V gene encodes CDR1 SGHRS and CDR2 YFSETQ. V lost 0 bases, J lost 10 bases, and 8 bases lay in between. CDR3 sequence (DNA): TGCGCCAGCAGCTTGGGGGTCGGCTCACCCCTCCACTTT. Its protein is CASSLGVGSPLHF.

This clonotype was counted ten times or more. This chain connects TRBV20-1 to TRBJ2-7; 8 positions match TRBD2. This CDR3 region has 14 residues. The junction had 10 bases not matched to a gene; V was cut back by 3 bases and J by 6 bases. Germline lookup yields CDR1 DFQATT and CDR2 SNEGSKA (reference sequence). CDR3 sequence: CSASPGGTGSEQYF. The CDR3 nucleotides are TGCAGTGCTAGTCCGGGAGGGACGGGAAGCGAGCAGTACTTC.

This clonotype was observed a few times. The J gene is TRBJ2-1, the V gene TRBV7-2, with 7 bases matching TRBD2. Per germline, CDR1 SGHTA and CDR2 FQGNSA. V shed 1 base, J shed 8 bases, and the junction held 8 bases outside the gene matches. This CDR3 is 15 amino acids long. CDR3 in amino acids: CASSLGARGRDEQFF. CDR3 nucleotides: TGTGCCAGCAGCTTAGGGGCCAGAGGGAGGGATGAGCAGTTCTTC.

The rearrangement joins TRBV6-1 to TRBJ1-1, with a possible D match to TRBD1 (5 bases). The germline V gene has CDR1 MNHNS and CDR2 SASEGT. The CDR3 is 14 residues long. The V gene lost 2 bases and the J gene lost 6 bases, with 13 bases spanning the gap. The CDR3 spells CASSEPGRSPEAFF. The CDR3 coding sequence is TGTGCCAGCAGTGAACCAGGGAGATCCCCTGAAGCTTTCTTT.

V gene TRBV6-1 combines with J gene TRBJ2-1; 12 bases map to TRBD2. CDR1 and CDR2 from the germline V gene are MNHNS and SASEGT. This CDR3 is built from 13 residues. Unmatched junction bases numbered 3, after V lost 7 bases and J lost 8 bases. The CDR3 reads CASTTSGSYEQFF. In nucleotides, the CDR3 is TGTGCCAGCACGACTAGCGGGAGTTATGAGCAGTTCTTC.